Shown below are 22 T cell receptor beta chains from a single sample sequenced in a study of spatial heterogeneity in lung cancer. Time point given: blood at routine non-recurrence follow-up after resection. Unsorted samples of tumor, nontumor lung or frozen PBMC had their whole RNA sequenced. TCRdb reprocessed the 5' RACE reads with MiXCR, giving one entry per CDR3 protein. The sample consists of some 110,000 distinct CDR3 sequences, 12% of them appearing once. Sequenced material: PBMCs, taken at follow-up. Source of these receptors: a male donor with early-stage non-small cell lung cancer.

This clonotype was recorded many times. V usage is TRBV12-3 or TRBV12-4 and J usage is TRBJ1-3; D is uncertain. Trimming removed 5 bases at V and 0 bases at J, with 11 bases between. The CDR3 extends over 15 amino acids. The CDR3: CASSPTSSSGNTIYF. In DNA, the CDR3 is TGTGCCAGCAGTCCAACAAGTAGCTCTGGAAACACCATATATTTT.

This clonotype was recorded at least ten times. Here the CDR3 DNA reads TGTGCCAGCAGCCAAGTTTTTGTGACAGGAGGTGATGAGCAGTTCTTC. Encoded protein: CASSQVFVTGGDEQFF. This chain joins TRBV4-2 and TRBJ2-1; TRBD1 might be the D (6 bases). Trimming cost V 1 base and J 8 bases, with 18 bases left between them. The length of the CDR3 is 16 residues. In germline, CDR1 is LGHNA, CDR2 YNFKEQ.

This clonotype has a handful of counts. The V gene is TRBV20-1, the J gene TRBJ1-2; no clear D. The V gene's germline CDR1 is DFQATT and CDR2 SNEGSKA (reference sequence). The CDR3 runs to 12 residues. Between the trimmed V and J ends, which lost 7 bases and 6 bases, there was a span of 15 bases. The CDR3 DNA follows: TGCAGTGAGGGCGGGAACCTAGATGGCTACACCTTC. Its protein is CSEGGNLDGYTF.

This clonotype has a count of ten or more. The chain is built from TRBV20-1 and TRBJ2-7, with 8 positions matching TRBD1. This CDR3 contains 15 residues. The V gene's germline CDR1 is DFQATT and CDR2 SNEGSKA (reference sequence). V was clipped by 2 bases and J by 6 bases; unmatched bases: 12. CDR3 protein: CSARKGQAVSGEQYF. Here the CDR3 DNA reads TGCAGTGCTAGAAAGGGACAGGCAGTATCGGGCGAGCAGTACTTC.

V usage is TRBV4-1 and J usage is TRBJ2-2; no clear D gene. The CDR3 has 15 residues. The V and J ends lost 1 base and 0 bases respectively, with 6 bases between them. Germline V CDR1 and CDR2: MGHRA, YSYEKL. The CDR3 here is CASSQGTANTGELFF. In DNA form, the CDR3 reads TGCGCCAGCAGCCAAGGAACAGCGAACACCGGGGAGCTGTTTTTT.

This clonotype has only one observation. The CDR3 coding sequence is TGCAGCGTGGGACCCGAGGAGGACTACACCTTC. It translates to CSVGPEEDYTF. This rearrangement joins TRBV29-1 to TRBJ1-2; D might be TRBD1 (5 bases). This CDR3 is 11 amino acids long. CDR1 and CDR2 from the germline V gene are SQVTM and ANQGSEA. V was trimmed by 6 bases and J by 10 bases, leaving 15 bases between them.

The chain combines TRBV4-1 with TRBJ2-1; 7 bases are shared with TRBD1. With 0 bases clipped from V and 10 bases from J, the junction kept 6 bases outside the gene matches. The CDR3 extends over 14 amino acids. Per the germline V gene, CDR1 is MGHRA and CDR2 is YSYEKL. In DNA, the CDR3 is TGCGCCAGCAGCCAAGAGGGACAGAGCAGCGAGCAGTTCTTC. Protein product: CASSQEGQSSEQFF.

This clonotype came up a few times. This chain uses TRBV7-2 with TRBJ1-6, with 7 positions matching TRBD1. The CDR3 loop spans 15 amino acids. CDR1 SGHTA and CDR2 FQGNSA come from the germline V gene. The trim removed 5 bases at V and 13 bases at J, leaving 14 bases unmatched. As DNA, the CDR3 is TGTGCCAGCAGCCCATGGACAGGACAAAAACGGCCCCTCCACTTT. Protein sequence: CASSPWTGQKRPLHF.

This clonotype has a handful of counts. The chain is built from TRBV4-1 and TRBJ1-6; D is ambiguous. The CDR3 has 17 amino acids. V was shortened by 1 base and J by 9 bases, with 19 bases between the two germline ends. CDR1 is MGHRA, CDR2 YSYEKL, per germline. The CDR3 sequence: CASSQALLGGSRSPLHF. DNA of the CDR3: TGCGCCAGCAGCCAAGCACTCCTAGGCGGGAGTCGTTCACCCCTCCACTTT.

This clonotype came up many times. The CDR3 protein is CASSSTGYGELFF. The CDR3 DNA reads TGTGCCAGCAGTTCTACAGGTTACGGGGAGCTGTTTTTT. This sequence joins TRBV6-2 or TRBV6-3 and TRBJ2-2; TRBD1 might be the D (5 bases). Looked up from germline, CDR1 is MNHEY and CDR2 is SVGEGT. V dropped 4 bases and J dropped 7 bases, with 10 bases sitting between them. The length of the CDR3 is 13 residues.

This clonotype came up many times. The chain recombines TRBV10-3 with TRBJ2-1; 7 bases fit TRBD1. V was pared by 8 bases and J by 9 bases, with 4 bases of the junction left unmatched. Germline V gives CDR1 ENHRY, CDR2 SYGVKD. The CDR3 runs to 11 residues. The CDR3 is CAIRQGGEQFF. For the CDR3, the DNA is TGTGCCATCCGACAGGGCGGTGAGCAGTTCTTC.

This clonotype occurred many times. V usage is TRBV20-1 and J usage is TRBJ1-5, with 9 bases that match TRBD1. The CDR3 extends over 14 amino acids. V shed 5 bases, J shed 2 bases, and the junction held 4 bases outside the gene matches. Germline assignment: CDR1 DFQATT and CDR2 SNEGSKA (reference sequence). The CDR3 spells CSALRTGGNQPQHF. CDR3 coding DNA: TGCAGTGCTTTGAGGACAGGGGGCAATCAGCCCCAGCATTTT.

The genes are TRBV4-1 and TRBJ1-5, with D tentatively TRBD1 (5 bases). Germline-derived CDR1 and CDR2 are MGHRA and YSYEKL. V was shortened by 0 bases and J by 2 bases, with 11 bases between the two germline ends. The CDR3 extends over 16 amino acids. The CDR3 loop reads CASSQDGGLGNQPQHF. CDR3 DNA: TGCGCCAGCAGCCAAGATGGGGGATTAGGCAATCAGCCCCAGCATTTT.

The chain combines TRBV12-3 or TRBV12-4 with TRBJ2-1, with TRBD2 identical over 8 bases. The junction had 5 bases not matched to a gene; V was cut back by 3 bases and J by 7 bases. The CDR3 length is 14 residues. The CDR3 DNA reads TGTGCCAGCAGTTTGTCGGGGGGGCGAAATGAGCAGTTCTTC. It encodes CASSLSGGRNEQFF.

This clonotype came up many times. V and J are TRBV7-9 and TRBJ2-6, with D possibly TRBD1 on 6 matching bases. Germline V lookup: CDR1 SEHNR, CDR2 FQNEAQ (reference sequence). The CDR3 totals 19 residues. V lost 2 bases and J lost 0, with 17 bases in between. For the CDR3, the DNA is TGTGCCAGCAGCTTACAGGGGACGGGGACCTACTCTGGGGCCAACGTCCTGACTTTC. Translation: CASSLQGTGTYSGANVLTF.

The gene calls are TRBV30 and TRBJ1-5, with D tentatively TRBD1 (5 bases). Per the germline V gene, CDR1 is GTSNPN and CDR2 is SVGIG (reference sequence). The ends were cut back, 3 bases at V and 6 bases at J, with 21 bases in the middle. The CDR3 is 16 amino acids. Here the CDR3 reads CAWSAPGIQLFQPQHF. The CDR3 DNA sequence: TGTGCCTGGAGCGCCCCAGGGATTCAGTTATTTCAGCCCCAGCATTTT.

By sample share, this clonotype is medium-sized. This chain joins TRBV11-2 and TRBJ2-3, with D possibly matching TRBD2 (5 bases). Germline-derived CDR1 and CDR2 are SGHAT and FQNNGV. Deletions cut 3 bases from V and 9 bases from J, with 10 bases between. The CDR3 extends over 12 amino acids. The CDR3 protein is CASSFLPGTQYF. CDR3 nucleotide sequence: TGTGCCAGCAGCTTCCTCCCGGGGACGCAGTATTTT.

In its sample, this clonotype was seen many times. The CDR3 DNA follows: TGTGCCAGCAGCTTAGATCGGGGGGTGCAAAACATTCAGTACTTC. Translation: CASSLDRGVQNIQYF. V gene TRBV11-2 combines with J gene TRBJ2-4; 7 nucleotides line up with TRBD2. Germline V lookup: CDR1 SGHAT, CDR2 FQNNGV. V gave up 0 bases and J gave up 5 bases; unmatched junction bases: 4. This CDR3 is built from 15 residues.

At least ten counts were recorded for this clonotype. This chain links TRBV11-2 with TRBJ1-3, with D possibly being TRBD1 (6 bases). The CDR3 loop spans 15 amino acids. V shed 5 bases and J shed 0 bases, with 11 bases lying between them. The germline V gene has CDR1 SGHAT and CDR2 FQNNGV. CDR3 protein: CASSVRGPSGNTIYF. In DNA form, the CDR3 reads TGTGCCAGCAGCGTCAGGGGTCCCTCTGGAAACACCATATATTTT.

This clonotype has a count of ten or more. In DNA form, the CDR3 reads TGTGCCAGCAGTGAAGGCGGGGGGCGCGTAACTGAAGCTTTCTTT. This translates into CASSEGGGRVTEAFF. The V call is TRBV25-1, the J call TRBJ1-1, with D maybe TRBD1 (6 bases). The CDR3 runs 15 residues. CDR1 is MGHDK, CDR2 SYGVNS, per germline. V gave up 2 bases and J gave up 5 bases, with 15 bases separating them.

The CDR3 region has the DNA TGCGCCAGCAGCTGGGACAGGGTCCGCAACACCGGGGAGCTGTTTTTT. Translating gives CASSWDRVRNTGELFF. The rearrangement joins TRBV5-1 to TRBJ2-2, with 9 nucleotides matching TRBD1. The V gene end was trimmed by 3 bases and the J gene end by 2 bases; junction bases not matched to a gene: 5. CDR3 length equals 16 residues. Germline V gene data show CDR1 as SGHRS and CDR2 as YFSETQ. Filled out from reference TRBV5-1 and TRBJ2-2, the complete variable domain reads KAGVTQTPRYLIKTRGQQVTLSCSPISGHRSVSWYQQTPGQGLQFLFEYFSETQRNKGNFPGRFSGRQFSNSRSEMNVSTLELGDSALYLCASSWDRVRNTGELFFGEGSRLTVL.

The chain joins TRBV5-1 to TRBJ2-7; D not resolved. The germline gives CDR1 SGHRS, CDR2 YFSETQ. V was clipped by 0 bases and J by 1 base, with 11 bases between them. This CDR3 region has 15 residues. The CDR3 reads CASSLGAAPSYEQYF. The CDR3 DNA follows: TGCGCCAGCAGCTTGGGGGCAGCACCTTCCTACGAGCAGTACTTC.